This TCR beta chain was identified in a study of control samples from healthy donors and cancer patients. The germline V gene has CDR1 WNHNN and CDR2 SYGVQD (reference sequence). This CDR3 region has 14 residues. With V trimmed by 4 bases and J by 2 bases, 1 base remained unmatched. Data came from immunoSEQ multiplex PCR; TCRdb stores just in-frame clones and leaves some out. The repertoire holds some 95,000 clones, with about nine tenths as singletons. The sample holds one count of this clone. Sequencing was carried out using blood. This chain links TRBV10-1 with TRBJ2-2; TRBD1 matches 7 bases. This TCR derives from a human donor in good health. The donor label of this sample is uncertain. In DNA, the CDR3 is TGCGCCAGCAGTGGACAGGGAAACACCGGGGAGCTGTTTTTT. Translated: CASSGQGNTGELFF.